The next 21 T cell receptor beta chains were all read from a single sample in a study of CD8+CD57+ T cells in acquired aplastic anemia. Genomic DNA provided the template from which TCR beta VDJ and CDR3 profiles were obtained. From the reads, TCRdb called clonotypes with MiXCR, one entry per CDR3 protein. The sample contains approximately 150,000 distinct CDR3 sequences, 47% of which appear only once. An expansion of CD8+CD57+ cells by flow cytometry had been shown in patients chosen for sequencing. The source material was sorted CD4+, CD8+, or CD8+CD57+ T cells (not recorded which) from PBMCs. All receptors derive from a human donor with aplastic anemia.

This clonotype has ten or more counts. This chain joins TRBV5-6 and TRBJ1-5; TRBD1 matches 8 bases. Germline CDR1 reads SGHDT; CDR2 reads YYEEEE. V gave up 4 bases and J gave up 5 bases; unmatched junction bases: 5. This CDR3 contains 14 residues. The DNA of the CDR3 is TGTGCCAGCAGCCTGACAGGGGTGGATCAGCCCCAGCATTTT. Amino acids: CASSLTGVDQPQHF.

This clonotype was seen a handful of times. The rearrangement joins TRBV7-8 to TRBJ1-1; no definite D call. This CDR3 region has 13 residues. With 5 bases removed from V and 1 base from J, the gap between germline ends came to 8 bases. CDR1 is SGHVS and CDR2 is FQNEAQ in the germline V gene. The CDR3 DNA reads TGTGCCAGCAGCACAAAGCGGAACACTGAAGCTTTCTTT. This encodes CASSTKRNTEAFF.

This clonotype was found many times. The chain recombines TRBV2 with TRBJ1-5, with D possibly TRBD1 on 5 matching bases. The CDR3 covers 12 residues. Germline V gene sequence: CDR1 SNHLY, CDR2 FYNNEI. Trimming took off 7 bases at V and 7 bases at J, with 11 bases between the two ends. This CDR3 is CASKTDRQPQHF. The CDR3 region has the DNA TGTGCCAGCAAAACCGACAGACAGCCCCAGCATTTT.

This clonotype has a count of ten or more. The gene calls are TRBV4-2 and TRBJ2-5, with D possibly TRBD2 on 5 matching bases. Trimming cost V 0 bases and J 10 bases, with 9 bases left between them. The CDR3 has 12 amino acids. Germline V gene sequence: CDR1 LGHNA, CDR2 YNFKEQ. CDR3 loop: CASSQDRGDQYF. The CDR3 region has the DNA TGTGCCAGCAGCCAAGATCGGGGAGACCAGTACTTC.

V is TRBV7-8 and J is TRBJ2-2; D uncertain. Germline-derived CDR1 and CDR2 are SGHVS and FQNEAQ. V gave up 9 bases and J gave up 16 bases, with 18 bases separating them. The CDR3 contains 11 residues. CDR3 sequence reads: CASSNYWSAFF. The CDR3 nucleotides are TGTGCCAGTAGTAACTACTGGAGCGCGTTTTTT.

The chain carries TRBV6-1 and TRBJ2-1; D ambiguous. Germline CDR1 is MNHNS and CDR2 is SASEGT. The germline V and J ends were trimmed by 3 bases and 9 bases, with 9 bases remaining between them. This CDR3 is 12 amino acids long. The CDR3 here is CASSDVLGEQFF. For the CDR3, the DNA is TGTGCCAGCAGTGATGTCCTGGGTGAGCAGTTCTTC.

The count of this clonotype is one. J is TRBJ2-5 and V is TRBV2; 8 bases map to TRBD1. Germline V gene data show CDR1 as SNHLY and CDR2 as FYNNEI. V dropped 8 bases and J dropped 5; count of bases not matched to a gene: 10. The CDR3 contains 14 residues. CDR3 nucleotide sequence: TGTGCCAGCCGATTGACAGGGGAGGAGGAGACCCAGTACTTC. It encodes CASRLTGEEETQYF. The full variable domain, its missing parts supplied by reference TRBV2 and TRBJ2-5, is EPEVTQTPSHQVTQMGQEVILRCVPISNHLYFYWYRQILGQKVEFLVSFYNNEISEKSEIFDDQFSVERPDGSNFTLKIRSTKLEDSAMYFCASRLTGEEETQYFGPGTRLLVL.

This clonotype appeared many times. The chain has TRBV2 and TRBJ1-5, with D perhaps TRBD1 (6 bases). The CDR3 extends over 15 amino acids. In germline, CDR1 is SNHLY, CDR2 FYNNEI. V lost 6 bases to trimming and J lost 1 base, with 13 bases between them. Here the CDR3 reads CASRTTGMSNQPQHF. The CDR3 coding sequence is TGTGCCAGCAGAACCACAGGGATGAGCAATCAGCCCCAGCATTTT.

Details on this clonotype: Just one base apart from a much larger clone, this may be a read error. DNA for the CDR3: TGTGCCAACAGCAACCGGGACAGGGGAGACGGGGATGAGCAGTTCTTC. It specifies CANSNRDRGDGDEQFF. The genes are TRBV7-6 and TRBJ2-1; 10 nucleotides align to TRBD1. This CDR3 has 16 amino acids. Germline V CDR1 and CDR2: SGHVS, FNYEAQ.

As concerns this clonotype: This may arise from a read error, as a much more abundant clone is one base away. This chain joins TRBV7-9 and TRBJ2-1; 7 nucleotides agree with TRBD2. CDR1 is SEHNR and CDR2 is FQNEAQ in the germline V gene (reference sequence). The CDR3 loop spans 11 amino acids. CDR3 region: CASNLGGEQCF. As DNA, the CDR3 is TGTGCCAGCAACTTGGGAGGGGAGCAGTGCTTC.

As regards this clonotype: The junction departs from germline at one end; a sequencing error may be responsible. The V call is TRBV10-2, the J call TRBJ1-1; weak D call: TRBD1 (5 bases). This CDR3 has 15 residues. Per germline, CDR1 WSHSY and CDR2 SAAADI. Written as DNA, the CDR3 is TGTGCCAGCAGCGCCTACTCCGGGATAACAGGTGGGGCTTTCTTT. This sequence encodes CASSAYSGITGGAFF.

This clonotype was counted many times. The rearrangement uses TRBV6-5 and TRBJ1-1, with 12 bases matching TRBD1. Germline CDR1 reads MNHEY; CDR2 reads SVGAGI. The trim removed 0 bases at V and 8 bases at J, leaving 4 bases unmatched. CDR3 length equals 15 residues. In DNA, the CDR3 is TGTGCCAGCAGTTACTCTGGGACAGGGGGCTGGGAAGCTTTCTTT. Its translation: CASSYSGTGGWEAFF.

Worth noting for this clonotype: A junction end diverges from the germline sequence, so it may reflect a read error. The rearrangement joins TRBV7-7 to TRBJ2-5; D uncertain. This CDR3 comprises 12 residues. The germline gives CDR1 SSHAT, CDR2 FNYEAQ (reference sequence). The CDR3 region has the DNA TGTGCTAGCAGCTTGGCAGTCGAGACCCAGTACTTC. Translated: CASSLAVETQYF.

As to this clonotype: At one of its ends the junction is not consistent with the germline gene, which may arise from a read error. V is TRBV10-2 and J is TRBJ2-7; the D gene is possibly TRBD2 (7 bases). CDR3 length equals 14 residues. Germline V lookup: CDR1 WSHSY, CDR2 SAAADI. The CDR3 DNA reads TGCGCCAGCAGTGATGGGGGGGCCTCCTACGAACAGTACTTC. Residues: CASSDGGASYEQYF.

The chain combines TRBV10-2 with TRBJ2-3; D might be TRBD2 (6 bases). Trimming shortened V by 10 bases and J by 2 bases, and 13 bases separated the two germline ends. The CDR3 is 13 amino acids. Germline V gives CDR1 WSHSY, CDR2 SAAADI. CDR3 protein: CATTGLTTDTQYF. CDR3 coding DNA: TGCGCCACGACGGGACTCACCACAGATACGCAGTATTTT.

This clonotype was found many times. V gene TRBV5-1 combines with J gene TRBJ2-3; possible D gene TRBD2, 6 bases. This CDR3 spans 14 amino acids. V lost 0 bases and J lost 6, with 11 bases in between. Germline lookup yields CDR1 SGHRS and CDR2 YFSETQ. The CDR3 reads CASSLAQGLDTQYF. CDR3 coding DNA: TGCGCCAGCAGCTTGGCGCAGGGACTTGATACGCAGTATTTT.

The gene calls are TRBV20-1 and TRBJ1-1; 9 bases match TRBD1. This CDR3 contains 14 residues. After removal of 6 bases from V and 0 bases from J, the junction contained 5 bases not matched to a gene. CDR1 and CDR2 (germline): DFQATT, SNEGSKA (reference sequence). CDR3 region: CSADGDRVNTEAFF. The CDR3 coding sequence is TGCAGTGCGGATGGGGACAGGGTGAACACTGAAGCTTTCTTT.

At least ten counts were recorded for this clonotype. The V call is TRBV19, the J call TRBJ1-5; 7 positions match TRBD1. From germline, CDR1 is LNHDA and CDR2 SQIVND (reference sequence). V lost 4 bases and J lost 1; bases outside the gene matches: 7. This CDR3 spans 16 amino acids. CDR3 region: CASSTPGQLSNQPQHF. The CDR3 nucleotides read TGTGCCAGTAGTACCCCGGGACAGCTCAGCAATCAGCCCCAGCATTTT.

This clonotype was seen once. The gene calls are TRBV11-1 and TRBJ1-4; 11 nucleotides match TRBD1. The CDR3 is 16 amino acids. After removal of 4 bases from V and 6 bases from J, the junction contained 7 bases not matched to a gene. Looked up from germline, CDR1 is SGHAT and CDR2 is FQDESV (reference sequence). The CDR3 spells CASSYLPGQGDEKLFF. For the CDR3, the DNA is TGTGCCAGCAGCTACTTACCGGGACAGGGGGATGAAAAACTGTTTTTT.

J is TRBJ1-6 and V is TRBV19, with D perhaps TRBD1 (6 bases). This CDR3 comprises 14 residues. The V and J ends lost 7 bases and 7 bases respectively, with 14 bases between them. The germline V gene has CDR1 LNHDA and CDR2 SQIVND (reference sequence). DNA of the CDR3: TGTGCCAGTACCGTGACAGGTGGGAATTCACCCCTCCACTTT. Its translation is CASTVTGGNSPLHF.

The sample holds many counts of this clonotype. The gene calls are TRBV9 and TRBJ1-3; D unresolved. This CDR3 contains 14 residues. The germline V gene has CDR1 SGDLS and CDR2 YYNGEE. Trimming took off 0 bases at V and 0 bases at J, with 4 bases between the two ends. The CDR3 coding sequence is TGTGCCAGCAGCGTAGGTAGCTCTGGAAACACCATATATTTT. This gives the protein CASSVGSSGNTIYF.